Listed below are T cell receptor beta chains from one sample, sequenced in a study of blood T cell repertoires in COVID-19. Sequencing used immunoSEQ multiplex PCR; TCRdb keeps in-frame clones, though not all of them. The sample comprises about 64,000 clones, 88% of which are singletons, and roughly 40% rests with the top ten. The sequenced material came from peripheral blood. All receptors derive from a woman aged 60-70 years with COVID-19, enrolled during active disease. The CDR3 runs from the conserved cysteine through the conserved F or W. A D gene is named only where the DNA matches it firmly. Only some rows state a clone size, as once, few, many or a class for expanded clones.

CDR3 DNA: TGTGCCAGCAGCCGTCCACAGGCTGAGCAGTACTTC
CDR3 protein: CASSRPQAEQYF
V gene: TRBV5-5
D gene: NA
clone size: NA
J gene: TRBJ2-7

CDR3 DNA: TGTGCCAGCAGCTTAGGGGGGGACCCCGCCTACAATGAGCAGTTCTTC
CDR3 protein: CASSLGGDPAYNEQFF
V gene: TRBV11-2
D gene: NA
clone size: NA
J gene: TRBJ2-1

CDR3 DNA: TGCGCCAGCAGGCCAGGGCCGAACACCGGGGAGCTGTTTTTT
CDR3 protein: CASRPGPNTGELFF
V gene: TRBV10-1
D gene: NA
clone size: NA
J gene: TRBJ2-2

CDR3 DNA: TGTGCCAGCAGTTTCTCGGGGACAGGGTTCTATGGCTACACCTTC
CDR3 protein: CASSFSGTGFYGYTF
V gene: TRBV27
D gene: TRBD1
clone size: NA
J gene: TRBJ1-2

CDR3 DNA: TGTGCCAGCAGTGAGGGGGCAATGAACACCGGGGAGCTGTTTTTT
CDR3 protein: CASSEGAMNTGELFF
V gene: TRBV2
D gene: NA
clone size: NA
J gene: TRBJ2-2

CDR3 DNA: TGTGCCAGCAGCTTCGCCGGGACAGTAAATGAAAAACTGTTTTTT
CDR3 protein: CASSFAGTVNEKLFF
V gene: TRBV7-2
D gene: TRBD1
clone size: NA
J gene: TRBJ1-4

CDR3 DNA: TGCGCCAGCAGCGAGCAGGGTGGCGGGGAGCTGTTTTTT
CDR3 protein: CASSEQGGGELFF
V gene: TRBV10-1
D gene: NA
clone size: NA
J gene: TRBJ2-2

CDR3 DNA: TGCGCCAGCAGCTTGCGCGATGAGCAGTTCTTC
CDR3 protein: CASSLRDEQFF
V gene: TRBV5-1
D gene: NA
clone size: NA
J gene: TRBJ2-1

CDR3 DNA: TGTGCCAGCAGTACCTCCGGGACTAGCGGAGTTCGCAGCTACAATGAGCAGTTCTTC
CDR3 protein: CASSTSGTSGVRSYNEQFF
V gene: TRBV2
D gene: TRBD2
clone size: NA
J gene: TRBJ2-1

CDR3 DNA: TGTGCCAGCTCACCACGGCTAGATGCTTACGAGCAGTACTTC
CDR3 protein: CASSPRLDAYEQYF
V gene: TRBV18
D gene: NA
clone size: NA
J gene: TRBJ2-7

CDR3 DNA: TGTGCCAGTAGTACACAGGAGGGAAACTATGGCTACACCTTC
CDR3 protein: CASSTQEGNYGYTF
V gene: TRBV19
D gene: NA
clone size: NA
J gene: TRBJ1-2

CDR3 DNA: TGTGCCAGCAGACCGGGACAGGGGGACACCGGGGAGCTGTTTTTT
CDR3 protein: CASRPGQGDTGELFF
V gene: TRBV28
D gene: TRBD1
clone size: NA
J gene: TRBJ2-2

CDR3 DNA: TGCGCCAGCAGCCAAGCCGTCGGCGGTTCACCCCTCCACTTT
CDR3 protein: CASSQAVGGSPLHF
V gene: TRBV4-3
D gene: NA
clone size: NA
J gene: TRBJ1-6

CDR3 DNA: TGTGCCACCAGTGATTCACAGGGAACGCAGCCCCAGCATTTT
CDR3 protein: CATSDSQGTQPQHF
V gene: TRBV24-1
D gene: NA
clone size: NA
J gene: TRBJ1-5

CDR3 DNA: TGTGCCAGTGGACTAGCGGGAGGAGATATTTACAATGAGCAGTTCTTC
CDR3 protein: CASGLAGGDIYNEQFF
V gene: TRBV19
D gene: TRBD2
clone size: NA
J gene: TRBJ2-1

CDR3 DNA: TGTGCCAGCAGTGGACAGGGGGGCGGTGAAGCTTTCTTT
CDR3 protein: CASSGQGGGEAFF
V gene: TRBV2
D gene: TRBD1
clone size: NA
J gene: TRBJ1-1

CDR3 DNA: TGCGCCAGCAGCTCCACAGGGGGCTATAACTATGGCTACACCTTC
CDR3 protein: CASSSTGGYNYGYTF
V gene: TRBV5-1
D gene: TRBD1
clone size: NA
J gene: TRBJ1-2

CDR3 DNA: TGTGCCAGCAGCCGACAGGGGGATACGCAGTATTTT
CDR3 protein: CASSRQGDTQYF
V gene: TRBV12-3/TRBV12-4
D gene: TRBD1
clone size: NA
J gene: TRBJ2-3

CDR3 DNA: TGTGCCAGCAGTGAAGCGCGGACAGGGGGCAGTGAAAAACTGTTTTTT
CDR3 protein: CASSEARTGGSEKLFF
V gene: TRBV6-1
D gene: TRBD1
clone size: NA
J gene: TRBJ1-4

CDR3 DNA: TGTGCCAGCAGTTACCCCCGGGGGGGTAGTAATCAGCCCCAGCATTTT
CDR3 protein: CASSYPRGGSNQPQHF
V gene: TRBV6-2/TRBV6-3
D gene: NA
clone size: NA
J gene: TRBJ1-5

CDR3 DNA: TGTGCCAGCAGTTACTCGCGGGGGCGGTGGTATGGCTACACCTTC
CDR3 protein: CASSYSRGRWYGYTF
V gene: TRBV6-5
D gene: NA
clone size: once
J gene: TRBJ1-2

CDR3 DNA: TGTGCCAGCAGTCTCGAGGGGGTGAGGAACACTGAAGCTTTCTTT
CDR3 protein: CASSLEGVRNTEAFF
V gene: TRBV2
D gene: NA
clone size: NA
J gene: TRBJ1-1

CDR3 DNA: TGTGCCAGCAGCCTAATAACTAGGAAAGAGACCCAGTACTTC
CDR3 protein: CASSLITRKETQYF
V gene: TRBV7-9
D gene: NA
clone size: NA
J gene: TRBJ2-5

CDR3 DNA: TGTGCCAGCAGCCCAGGGGATCAGCCCCAGCATTTT
CDR3 protein: CASSPGDQPQHF
V gene: TRBV7-9
D gene: NA
clone size: NA
J gene: TRBJ1-5

CDR3 DNA: TGCGCCAGCAGCCAAGATCTGCCGGGGGGAACTAATGAAAAACTGTTTTTT
CDR3 protein: CASSQDLPGGTNEKLFF
V gene: TRBV4-3
D gene: NA
clone size: NA
J gene: TRBJ1-4

CDR3 DNA: TGCGCCAGCAGCCAAGATGGGCAGCACAATCAGCCCCAGCATTTT
CDR3 protein: CASSQDGQHNQPQHF
V gene: TRBV4-1
D gene: NA
clone size: NA
J gene: TRBJ1-5

CDR3 DNA: TGCAGCGTTAATGACAGGTTTAGAGGCTACACCTTC
CDR3 protein: CSVNDRFRGYTF
V gene: TRBV29-1
D gene: NA
clone size: NA
J gene: TRBJ1-2

CDR3 DNA: TGTGCCAGCAGCGCTACTAACTATGGCTACACCTTC
CDR3 protein: CASSATNYGYTF
V gene: TRBV9
D gene: NA
clone size: NA
J gene: TRBJ1-2

CDR3 DNA: TGTGCCAGTAGTTCAGGGGGGCTCACCGGGGAGCTGTTTTTT
CDR3 protein: CASSSGGLTGELFF
V gene: TRBV19
D gene: NA
clone size: NA
J gene: TRBJ2-2

CDR3 DNA: TGTGCCAGCAGCTTGGGGGAGCGGGGACCAAGCACAGATACGCAGTATTTT
CDR3 protein: CASSLGERGPSTDTQYF
V gene: TRBV7-9
D gene: TRBD2
clone size: once
J gene: TRBJ2-3

CDR3 DNA: TGTGCCGGCGGGACAGGGCCCAATCAGCCCCAGCATTTT
CDR3 protein: CAGGTGPNQPQHF
V gene: TRBV6-5
D gene: TRBD1
clone size: once
J gene: TRBJ1-5

CDR3 DNA: TGCGCCAGCAGCCCTCTCGGGGGGGTAAAGGACACTGAAGCTTTCTTT
CDR3 protein: CASSPLGGVKDTEAFF
V gene: TRBV4-1
D gene: NA
clone size: NA
J gene: TRBJ1-1

CDR3 DNA: TGTGCCAGTAGTATCGTCAGGGCTGATGAGCAGTTCTTC
CDR3 protein: CASSIVRADEQFF
V gene: TRBV19
D gene: NA
clone size: NA
J gene: TRBJ2-1

CDR3 DNA: TGTGCCATCAGGAAGACAGGGGGCGCAATGGTCACTGAAGCTTTCTTT
CDR3 protein: CAIRKTGGAMVTEAFF
V gene: TRBV10-3
D gene: TRBD1
clone size: NA
J gene: TRBJ1-1

CDR3 DNA: TGTGCCAGCAGCCCTGGACATACAGCCGTCCTGACTTTC
CDR3 protein: CASSPGHTAVLTF
V gene: TRBV5-6
D gene: NA
clone size: NA
J gene: TRBJ2-6

CDR3 DNA: TGTGCCATCAGTGAGTCGAACACATACCAAGAGACCCAGTACTTC
CDR3 protein: CAISESNTYQETQYF
V gene: TRBV10-3
D gene: NA
clone size: NA
J gene: TRBJ2-5

CDR3 DNA: TGCGCCAGCAGCCAAATCTCTAGTTTCGGGGAGCTGTTTTTT
CDR3 protein: CASSQISSFGELFF
V gene: TRBV4-1
D gene: NA
clone size: NA
J gene: TRBJ2-2

CDR3 DNA: TGCGCCAGCAAATTTGGGGCAGCGAACACTGAAGCTTTCTTT
CDR3 protein: CASKFGAANTEAFF
V gene: TRBV4-3
D gene: NA
clone size: NA
J gene: TRBJ1-1

CDR3 DNA: TGTGCCAGCAAGGCGGAAAGGAGCACTGAAGCTTTCTTT
CDR3 protein: CASKAERSTEAFF
V gene: TRBV2
D gene: NA
clone size: NA
J gene: TRBJ1-1

CDR3 DNA: TGCGCCAGCAGCCAAGTAAGGGGCACTGAAGCTTTCTTT
CDR3 protein: CASSQVRGTEAFF
V gene: TRBV4-1
D gene: NA
clone size: few
J gene: TRBJ1-1

CDR3 DNA: TGTGCCAGCAGGACAGGGGGCGCGTACAATGAGCAGTTCTTC
CDR3 protein: CASRTGGAYNEQFF
V gene: TRBV28
D gene: TRBD1
clone size: NA
J gene: TRBJ2-1

CDR3 DNA: TGTGCCAGCAGTTCGGACAGTCTCGAGCAGTACTTC
CDR3 protein: CASSSDSLEQYF
V gene: TRBV6-5
D gene: NA
clone size: few
J gene: TRBJ2-7

CDR3 DNA: TGTGCCATCAGTGACCAATCACCCGGGTCTTTACCCTCTGGGGCCAACGTCCTGACTTTC
CDR3 protein: CAISDQSPGSLPSGANVLTF
V gene: TRBV10-3
D gene: NA
clone size: NA
J gene: TRBJ2-6

CDR3 DNA: TGTGCCAGCAGCCCGGGACAGGGATTTCAAGAGCAGTACTTC
CDR3 protein: CASSPGQGFQEQYF
V gene: TRBV7-9
D gene: TRBD1
clone size: NA
J gene: TRBJ2-7

CDR3 DNA: TGTGCCAGTTCGAGTGGAGGGGTAACAACTAATGAAAAACTGTTTTTT
CDR3 protein: CASSSGGVTTNEKLFF
V gene: TRBV28
D gene: NA
clone size: NA
J gene: TRBJ1-4

CDR3 DNA: TGTGCCAGCAGCCTTTGGACAGGGATCTACGAGCAGTACTTC
CDR3 protein: CASSLWTGIYEQYF
V gene: TRBV7-9
D gene: TRBD1
clone size: NA
J gene: TRBJ2-7